Below are 25 T cell receptor beta chains sequenced from a single sample in a study of molecular identifiers for immune sequencing clone quantification. MiXCR was run by TCRdb on the PCR reads, yielding one entry per CDR3 protein. In the table there are over 550,000 distinct CDR3 sequences, less than 30% of which are singletons. Source material: naive CD8+ T cells from blood, with Jurkat cell RNA spiked in. Stated subset: FACS-sorted CD8+CD4-CCR7+CD45RA+ naive T cells. Source of these receptors: a human donor in good health. Some libraries in this study had Jurkat cell RNA spiked in.

This clonotype was observed a few times. J is TRBJ2-7 and V is TRBV9, with unresolved D. CDR1 and CDR2 from the germline V gene are SGDLS and YYNGEE. With 2 bases removed from V and 5 bases from J, the gap between germline ends came to 14 bases. The CDR3 length is 14 residues. CDR3 protein: CASSVGQWSDEQYF. The CDR3 nucleotides read TGTGCCAGCAGCGTGGGCCAGTGGTCCGACGAGCAGTACTTC.

This chain connects TRBV6-5 to TRBJ2-7; 10 bases map to TRBD2. CDR3 size: 15 residues. V lost 0 bases to trimming and J lost 3 bases; unmatched junction nucleotides: 2. Germline CDR1 MNHEY, CDR2 SVGAGI. The CDR3 is CASSYSGLADYEQYF. CDR3 in DNA: TGTGCCAGCAGTTACTCAGGACTAGCGGACTACGAGCAGTACTTC.

At least ten counts were recorded for this clonotype. The chain recombines TRBV7-9 with TRBJ1-5, with 11 bases lining up with TRBD1. There are 16 residues in the CDR3. CDR1 and CDR2 from the germline V gene are SEHNR and FQNEAQ (reference sequence). The junction had 6 bases not matched to a gene; V was cut back by 4 bases and J by 4 bases. In nucleotides, the CDR3 is TGTGCCAGCAGCTCACCGGGACAGGGGGGTAATCAGCCCCAGCATTTT. This sequence encodes CASSSPGQGGNQPQHF.

This clonotype appeared a few times. The CDR3 coding sequence is TGTGCCAGCCGCCCCCAAGACTATGGCTACACCTTC. As protein: CASRPQDYGYTF. V is TRBV28 and J is TRBJ1-2, with D hard to call. V lost 8 bases to trimming and J lost 3 bases, with 10 bases between them. The CDR3 contains 12 residues. Germline V lookup: CDR1 MDHEN, CDR2 SYDVKM.

Here the CDR3 reads CASSSIPGARETQYF. The CDR3 nucleotides read TGCGCCAGCAGCTCTATCCCGGGCGCGAGGGAGACCCAGTACTTC. This chain joins TRBV5-1 and TRBJ2-5; D is undetermined. Looked up from germline, CDR1 is SGHRS and CDR2 is YFSETQ. V lost 3 bases and J 5 bases, leaving 17 bases between the germline ends. The CDR3 runs to 15 residues. The complete variable domain, with remaining parts taken from reference TRBV5-1 and TRBJ2-5, reads KAGVTQTPRYLIKTRGQQVTLSCSPISGHRSVSWYQQTPGQGLQFLFEYFSETQRNKGNFPGRFSGRQFSNSRSEMNVSTLELGDSALYLCASSSIPGARETQYFGPGTRLLVL.

This chain uses TRBV19 with TRBJ1-2; no reliable D call. Trimming stripped 7 bases from V and 4 bases from J, with 16 bases between. Germline V gives CDR1 LNHDA, CDR2 SQIVND (reference sequence). The CDR3 runs 14 residues. The chain's CDR3 is CASTMPTAFYGYTF. Here the CDR3 DNA reads TGTGCCAGTACGATGCCAACAGCGTTCTATGGCTACACCTTC.

This clonotype was detected ten times or more. V usage is TRBV2 and J usage is TRBJ1-1; unclear D gene. The CDR3 totals 12 residues. Germline values: CDR1 SNHLY, CDR2 FYNNEI. Trimming removed 6 bases from V and 5 bases from J, with 10 bases in between. The CDR3 nucleotides are TGTGCCAGCAGACCCATAGGGACTGAAGCTTTCTTT. It is translated as CASRPIGTEAFF.

For this clonotype: Germline and junction disagree at one end, which may indicate a read error. V gene TRBV6-6 combines with J gene TRBJ1-1; perhaps TRBD1 as D (5 bases). This CDR3 comprises 16 residues. Germline V gives CDR1 MNHNY, CDR2 SVGAGI (reference sequence). CDR3 nucleotide sequence: TGTACCAGCAGTTACTCTGTCTTGACAGTAGTAATTGAAGCTTTCTTT. It yields the protein CTSSYSVLTVVIEAFF.

This clonotype has just a few counts. The V gene is TRBV6-2 or TRBV6-3, the J gene TRBJ2-7; D uncertain. V was trimmed by 2 bases and J by 3 bases, leaving 8 bases between them. The germline gives CDR1 MNHEY, CDR2 SVGEGT. This CDR3 is 13 amino acids long. The chain's CDR3 is CASSYPDHYEQYF. DNA of the CDR3: TGTGCCAGCAGTTACCCGGATCACTACGAGCAGTACTTC.

As concerns this clonotype: The junction shows a germline mismatch at one end, possibly a read error. The chain couples TRBV12-3 or TRBV12-4 to TRBJ1-2, with D perhaps matching TRBD1 (6 bases). The CDR3 runs to 13 residues. The CDR3 region is CASSAGGAPGCTF. CDR3 sequence (DNA): TGTGCCAGCAGCGCTGGGGGGGCTCCTGGCTGCACCTTC.

This clonotype occurred many times. The rearrangement joins TRBV19 to TRBJ1-5; 8 nucleotides align to TRBD1. The CDR3 contains 16 residues. The trim removed 5 bases at V and 6 bases at J, leaving 12 bases unmatched. Per germline, CDR1 LNHDA and CDR2 SQIVND (reference sequence). CDR3 DNA sequence: TGTGCCAGTAGTCTTTTTTCCAGGACAGGGCGTCAGCCCCAGCATTTT. It translates to CASSLFSRTGRQPQHF.

This clonotype has only a few counts. The chain carries TRBV24-1 and TRBJ2-1; 9 nucleotides line up with TRBD2. V lost 5 bases to trimming and J lost 3 bases; unmatched junction nucleotides: 13. The CDR3 contains 18 residues. Germline V gene sequence: CDR1 KGHDR, CDR2 SFDVKD. In DNA form, the CDR3 reads TGTGCCACCAGTGGCGTAGCCGCTACTAGCGGGTACTACAATGAGCAGTTCTTC. Translation: CATSGVAATSGYYNEQFF.

Only a few counts were recorded for this clonotype. The chain carries TRBV9 and TRBJ2-7, with 8 positions matching TRBD2. The length of the CDR3 is 14 residues. With 3 bases clipped from V and 3 bases from J, the junction kept 5 bases outside the gene matches. Germline lookup yields CDR1 SGDLS and CDR2 YYNGEE. This CDR3 is CASSAGLEFYEQYF. The CDR3 DNA is TGTGCCAGCAGCGCGGGACTAGAATTCTACGAGCAGTACTTC.

This clonotype was detected a few times. The J gene is TRBJ2-1, the V gene TRBV6-5; no clear D. Germline-derived CDR1 and CDR2 are MNHEY and SVGAGI. Trimming removed 0 bases at V and 3 bases at J, with 15 bases between. The CDR3 is made up of 17 amino acids. The CDR3 DNA reads as TGTGCCAGCAGTTACTCGTTTCCAAGGCCCCTCTACAATGAGCAGTTCTTC. Amino acids: CASSYSFPRPLYNEQFF.

This clonotype was seen more than once but under ten times. The chain links TRBV6-2 or TRBV6-3 to TRBJ1-6, with D possibly TRBD1 on 5 matching bases. Trimming took 4 bases from V and 10 from J, leaving 14 bases between them. The V gene's germline CDR1 is MNHEY and CDR2 SVGEGT. The CDR3 extends over 14 amino acids. CDR3 sequence (DNA): TGTGCCAGCAGTTCAGGGTCTACCGGGTCACCCCTCCACTTT. This encodes CASSSGSTGSPLHF.

The table lists this clonotype with many counts. This sequence joins TRBV7-9 and TRBJ2-3, with 12 positions matching TRBD2. This CDR3 contains 15 residues. CDR1 and CDR2 (germline): SEHNR, FQNEAQ (reference sequence). V lost 5 bases, J lost 5 bases, and 5 bases stayed unmatched. CDR3 residues: CASSPSGRALDTQYF. CDR3 DNA: TGTGCCAGCAGCCCTAGCGGGAGGGCCTTAGATACGCAGTATTTT.

Comment on this clonotype: This may arise from a read error, as a much more abundant clone is one base away. The CDR3 ends on some other residue instead of the conserved phenylalanine or tryptophan, so this is likely a read error. This sequence joins TRBV24-1 and TRBJ2-3, with 10 nucleotides matching TRBD2. The V gene end was trimmed by 4 bases and the J gene end by 4 bases; junction bases not matched to a gene: 4. The CDR3 extends over 15 amino acids. Per germline, CDR1 KGHDR and CDR2 SFDVKD. The DNA of the CDR3 is TGTGCCACCAGTGAAGTAGCGGGGGGTGCAGATACGCAGTATCTT. Translated: CATSEVAGGADTQYL.

This clonotype has ten or more counts. V usage is TRBV19 and J usage is TRBJ1-4; D uncertain. The CDR3 sequence is 14 residues long. Germline loops: CDR1 LNHDA, CDR2 SQIVND (reference sequence). Trimming stripped 1 base from V and 0 bases from J, with 3 bases between. In DNA, the CDR3 is TGTGCCAGTAGTATAGGGGCAACTAATGAAAAACTGTTTTTT. Amino acid sequence: CASSIGATNEKLFF.

This clonotype was counted a few times. V usage is TRBV7-3 and J usage is TRBJ2-1; D not resolved. Per germline, CDR1 SGHTA and CDR2 FQGTGA. With 5 bases removed from V and 4 bases from J, the gap between germline ends came to 9 bases. The CDR3 consists of 13 residues. The CDR3 region has the DNA TGTGCCAGCAGCCCCTGGTCATACAATGAGCAGTTCTTC. As protein: CASSPWSYNEQFF.

Concerning this clonotype: This may stem from a read error, because a much larger clone lies one nucleotide away. The V gene is TRBV5-6, the J gene TRBJ1-5; D is uncertain. In germline, CDR1 is SGHDT, CDR2 YYEEEE. There are 13 residues in the CDR3. Here the CDR3 DNA reads TGTGCCTGCAGCCAATTGGGAGGTCAGCCCCAGCATTTT. Residues: CACSQLGGQPQHF.

A note on this clonotype: Sequence at one end of the junction differs from germline and may be a read error. The V and J genes are TRBV20-1 and TRBJ2-7, with a possible D match to TRBD2 (5 bases). CDR3 size: 19 residues. Germline CDR1 and CDR2: DFQATT and SNEGSKA (reference sequence). The CDR3 coding sequence is TGCCGTGCAAGTATTGGACGGGATGGACGGTTAATTCCAGCCTACGAGCAGTACTTC. This translates into CRASIGRDGRLIPAYEQYF.

This clonotype was detected a few times. The gene calls are TRBV18 and TRBJ1-1; perhaps TRBD1 as D (5 bases). Germline V gene sequence: CDR1 KGHSH, CDR2 LQKENI. The length of the CDR3 is 12 residues. Trimming stripped 6 bases from V and 6 bases from J, with 11 bases between. The CDR3 sequence is CASSPGPAEAFF. CDR3 sequence (DNA): TGTGCCAGCTCCCCGGGGCCGGCTGAAGCTTTCTTT.

This clonotype was seen a handful of times. The V call is TRBV7-2, the J call TRBJ2-5, with D maybe TRBD2 (5 bases). V lost 1 base and J lost 2, with 11 bases in between. Germline-derived CDR1 and CDR2 are SGHTA and FQGNSA. The CDR3 contains 15 residues. In DNA, the CDR3 is TGTGCCAGCAGCTTAGGAGGAGGAAATCAAGAGACCCAGTACTTC. Amino acids: CASSLGGGNQETQYF.

The J gene is TRBJ1-2, the V gene TRBV2, with D uncertain. Germline V gene lookup returns CDR1 SNHLY and CDR2 FYNNEI. Trimming stripped 3 bases from V and 4 bases from J, with 12 bases between. The CDR3 covers 14 residues. CDR3 nucleotide sequence: TGTGCCAGCAGTGATCACAGAGGAATCTATGGCTACACCTTC. It yields the protein CASSDHRGIYGYTF.

This clonotype turned up a few times. V and J are TRBV7-9 and TRBJ1-3, with 9 bases identical to TRBD1. Germline assignment: CDR1 SEHNR and CDR2 FQNEAQ (reference sequence). Germline trimming cut 3 bases from V and 0 bases from J; bases unmatched to any gene: 6. CDR3 length equals 17 residues. This chain's CDR3 is CASSFLTGGFSGNTIYF. In DNA, the CDR3 is TGTGCCAGCAGCTTCTTGACAGGGGGATTCTCTGGAAACACCATATATTTT.